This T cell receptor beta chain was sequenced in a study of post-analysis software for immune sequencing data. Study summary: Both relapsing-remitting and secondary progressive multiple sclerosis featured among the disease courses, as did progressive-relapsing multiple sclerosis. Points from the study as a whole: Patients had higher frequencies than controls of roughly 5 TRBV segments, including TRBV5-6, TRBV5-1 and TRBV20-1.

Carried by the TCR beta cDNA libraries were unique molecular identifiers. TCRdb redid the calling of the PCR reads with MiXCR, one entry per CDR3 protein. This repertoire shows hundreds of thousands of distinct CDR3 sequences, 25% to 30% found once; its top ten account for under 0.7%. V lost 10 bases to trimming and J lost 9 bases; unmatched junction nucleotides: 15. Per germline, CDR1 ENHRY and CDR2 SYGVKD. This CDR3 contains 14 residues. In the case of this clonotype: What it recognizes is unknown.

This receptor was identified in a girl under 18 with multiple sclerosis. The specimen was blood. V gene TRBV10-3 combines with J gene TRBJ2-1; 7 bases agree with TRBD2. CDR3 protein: CATGRASGGGEQFF. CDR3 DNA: TGTGCCACCGGCCGGGCTAGCGGCGGAGGTGAGCAGTTCTTC.